Below, 18 T cell receptor beta chains from the same sample are listed, as sequenced in a study of blood T cell repertoires in COVID-19. Profiled with immunoSEQ multiplex PCR; TCRdb holds only in-frame clones, not every one. The sample holds 60,000 to 65,000 clones, roughly 78% seen once. Sequencing was carried out using peripheral blood. These receptors were taken from a man between 60 and 75 years old with COVID-19, enrolled during active disease.

The chain combines TRBV15 with TRBJ2-7, with D perhaps TRBD1 (5 bases). The CDR3 runs to 12 residues. CDR1 and CDR2 from the germline V gene are LNHNV and YYDKDF (reference sequence). CDR3 amino acids: CVGHTKTYEQYF. CDR3 DNA: TGTGTGGGGCACACAAAAACCTACGAGCAGTACTTC.

The chain employs TRBV19 and TRBJ1-5; 7 nucleotides agree with TRBD1. CDR1 and CDR2 from the germline V gene are LNHDA and SQIVND (reference sequence). V lost 7 bases, J lost 4 bases, and 7 bases stayed unmatched. The CDR3 totals 14 residues. The CDR3 is CASTFQQGNQPQHF. CDR3 DNA: TGTGCCAGTACCTTCCAACAGGGGAATCAGCCCCAGCATTTT.

The chain has TRBV7-9 and TRBJ1-5; D not resolved. CDR3 length: 15 amino acids. The V gene lost 2 bases and the J gene lost 3 bases, with 11 bases spanning the gap. Germline V gene data show CDR1 as SEHNR and CDR2 as FQNEAQ (reference sequence). The CDR3 here is CASSLNAGLNQPQHF. In DNA, the CDR3 is TGTGCCAGCAGCTTAAACGCAGGACTCAATCAGCCCCAGCATTTT.

CDR3 in DNA: TGTGCCAGCAGTAGACAGGGGTTCAACGAGCAGTACTTC. It encodes CASSRQGFNEQYF. The J gene is TRBJ2-7, the V gene TRBV6-2 or TRBV6-3; 8 bases line up with TRBD1. The CDR3 consists of 13 residues. V gave up 5 bases and J gave up 5 bases; unmatched junction bases: 5. Germline values: CDR1 MNHEY, CDR2 SVGEGT.

The chain carries TRBV19 and TRBJ2-5; the match to TRBD2 covers 9 bases. The V gene's germline CDR1 is LNHDA and CDR2 SQIVND (reference sequence). The V and J ends lost 1 base and 4 bases, in that order; junction bases with no gene match: 4. There are 15 residues in the CDR3. CDR3 loop: CASSIVGGRGETQYF. The CDR3 DNA sequence: TGTGCCAGTAGTATAGTCGGCGGGAGGGGAGAGACCCAGTACTTC.

The genes are TRBV12-3 or TRBV12-4 and TRBJ1-1; 8 bases agree with TRBD1. CDR3 size: 12 residues. V dropped 5 bases and J dropped 11; count of bases not matched to a gene: 7. CDR3 coding DNA: TGTGCCAGCAGTCCCCAGGACAGGGTTGCTTTCTTT. This codes for CASSPQDRVAFF.

This chain links TRBV19 with TRBJ1-1; the D gene is possibly TRBD1 (6 bases). CDR3 length equals 14 residues. Trimming left V 3 bases short and J 4 bases short, with 12 bases between. In germline, CDR1 is LNHDA, CDR2 SQIVND (reference sequence). The CDR3 protein is CASSIDRSGTEAFF. CDR3 DNA sequence: TGTGCCAGTAGTATCGACAGGTCAGGCACTGAAGCTTTCTTT.

The chain uses TRBV5-1 and TRBJ1-2; 7 positions agree with TRBD1. The junction had 8 bases not matched to a gene; V was cut back by 0 bases and J by 6 bases. The CDR3 spans 15 residues. CDR1 is SGHRS and CDR2 is YFSETQ in the germline V gene. Here the CDR3 DNA reads TGCGCCAGCAGCTTGGTGCCGACAGGGTTAGATGGCTACACCTTC. Residues: CASSLVPTGLDGYTF.

The chain employs TRBV5-1 and TRBJ2-2; 7 nucleotides match TRBD1. V shed 3 bases, J shed 7 bases, and the junction held 9 bases outside the gene matches. This CDR3 region has 15 residues. Germline lookup yields CDR1 SGHRS and CDR2 YFSETQ. CDR3 bases: TGCGCCAGCAGCTATGGACAGGTCGGAAGCGGGGAGCTGTTTTTT. It encodes CASSYGQVGSGELFF.

This sequence joins TRBV2 and TRBJ2-2; 7 nucleotides line up with TRBD1. V lost 6 bases and J lost 6; bases outside the gene matches: 10. Germline-derived CDR1 and CDR2 are SNHLY and FYNNEI. The CDR3 is made up of 15 amino acids. The CDR3 loop is CASRVVTGDPGELFF. The CDR3 bases are TGTGCCAGCAGGGTGGTCACAGGGGACCCCGGGGAGCTGTTTTTT. The full variable domain, with the rest looked up from reference TRBV2 and TRBJ2-2, is EPEVTQTPSHQVTQMGQEVILRCVPISNHLYFYWYRQILGQKVEFLVSFYNNEISEKSEIFDDQFSVERPDGSNFTLKIRSTKLEDSAMYFCASRVVTGDPGELFFGEGSRLTVL.

The chain recombines TRBV27 with TRBJ2-7; D is possibly TRBD1 (6 bases). Germline V gene sequence: CDR1 MNHEY, CDR2 SMNVEV (reference sequence). The germline V and J ends were trimmed by 6 bases and 7 bases, with 16 bases remaining between them. The CDR3 has 13 residues. For the CDR3, the DNA is TGTGCCAGCAGGGGAACAGGGTTGGGTGAGCAGTACTTC. Translated, it gives CASRGTGLGEQYF.

The chain recombines TRBV15 with TRBJ2-1; a possible D gene is TRBD1 (8 bases). The V gene's germline CDR1 is LNHNV and CDR2 YYDKDF (reference sequence). V lost 1 base, J lost 6 bases, and 13 bases lay in between. The CDR3 is 15 residues long. CDR3 sequence (DNA): TGTGCCACCAGCAGAGGACAGGGGAGGGGCAATGAGCAGTTCTTC. Its translation is CATSRGQGRGNEQFF.

V and J are TRBV5-1 and TRBJ2-1; no clear D. Deletions cut 5 bases from V and 2 bases from J, with 17 bases between. The CDR3 loop spans 16 amino acids. Germline V CDR1 and CDR2: SGHRS, YFSETQ. CDR3 loop: CASSPVAMQAYNEQFF. For the CDR3, the DNA is TGCGCCAGCAGTCCTGTGGCCATGCAGGCCTACAATGAGCAGTTCTTC.

V and J are TRBV5-6 and TRBJ1-5; TRBD1 agrees at 9 bases. Germline CDR1 reads SGHDT; CDR2 reads YYEEEE. The CDR3 loop spans 14 amino acids. V trimming: 4 bases; J trimming: 5 bases; junction bases outside the gene matches: 4. In nucleotides, the CDR3 is TGTGCCAGCAGCGATGGGACAGGGCATCAGCCCCAGCATTTT. Encoded protein: CASSDGTGHQPQHF.

V is TRBV5-1 and J is TRBJ1-1; 9 bases are a match to TRBD1. Trimming cost V 4 bases and J 0 bases; bases outside gene matches: 7. Germline CDR1 reads SGHRS; CDR2 reads YFSETQ. The CDR3 contains 16 residues. This CDR3 is CASSQGWTGVNTEAFF. Here the CDR3 DNA reads TGCGCCAGCAGCCAGGGGTGGACAGGGGTGAACACTGAAGCTTTCTTT. The full variable domain, rest sourced from reference TRBV5-1 and TRBJ1-1, is KAGVTQTPRYLIKTRGQQVTLSCSPISGHRSVSWYQQTPGQGLQFLFEYFSETQRNKGNFPGRFSGRQFSNSRSEMNVSTLELGDSALYLCASSQGWTGVNTEAFFGQGTRLTVV.

The sample holds one count of this clone. The chain carries TRBV30 and TRBJ1-5; possibly TRBD1 for D (5 bases). CDR3 size: 15 residues. Trimming took 1 base from V and 3 from J, leaving 13 bases between them. Germline CDR1 is GTSNPN and CDR2 is SVGIG (reference sequence). In nucleotides, the CDR3 is TGTGCCTGGAGTGGTCCGAGCAGGGCCAATCAGCCCCAGCATTTT. It translates to CAWSGPSRANQPQHF.

In regard to this clone: Other DNA sequences in the same sample also yield this CDR3. This chain uses TRBV30 with TRBJ2-7, with TRBD1 matching 9 bases. This CDR3 spans 13 amino acids. Germline assignment: CDR1 GTSNPN and CDR2 SVGIG (reference sequence). Unmatched junction bases numbered 4, after V lost 3 bases and J lost 4 bases. The CDR3 DNA reads as TGTGCCTGGAGCCCAGGACAGGGGTACGAGCAGTACTTC. This translates into CAWSPGQGYEQYF.

The chain couples TRBV2 to TRBJ2-3; 9 bases align to TRBD2. The V gene end was trimmed by 4 bases and the J gene end by 4 bases; junction bases not matched to a gene: 9. The CDR3 runs 16 residues. Per the germline V gene, CDR1 is SNHLY and CDR2 is FYNNEI. This chain's CDR3 is CASSVSFSGGSDTQYF. CDR3 DNA sequence: TGTGCCAGCAGTGTATCGTTTAGCGGGGGATCAGATACGCAGTATTTT.